The next 20 T cell receptor beta chains were all read from a single sample in a study of blood T cell repertoires in COVID-19. Profiled with immunoSEQ multiplex PCR; TCRdb holds only in-frame clones, not every one. The repertoire has 30,000 to 40,000 clones, approximately 80% of them found once; the top ten carry approximately 1.6%. Material: peripheral blood. These receptors originate from a man between 60 and 75 years old with COVID-19, enrolled during active disease.

This rearrangement joins TRBV12-3 or TRBV12-4 to TRBJ1-1, with 7 bases that match TRBD1. The CDR3 spans 13 residues. J lost 3 bases, V lost 10 bases, and 8 bases had no gene match. The CDR3 region is CATDRVLYTEAFF. For the CDR3, the DNA is TGTGCCACAGACAGGGTTTTGTACACTGAAGCTTTCTTT.

The rearrangement joins TRBV10-3 to TRBJ2-2; 7 bases align to TRBD2. CDR3 length: 18 residues. Trimming cost V 2 bases and J 0 bases; bases outside gene matches: 9. Germline V lookup: CDR1 ENHRY, CDR2 SYGVKD. The chain's CDR3 is CAISERAIRGANTGELFF. In DNA form, the CDR3 reads TGTGCCATCAGTGAGCGGGCTATACGGGGGGCGAACACCGGGGAGCTGTTTTTT.

This clone was seen once. The V gene is TRBV14, the J gene TRBJ2-7, with 8 bases that match TRBD1. The CDR3 consists of 14 residues. With V trimmed by 5 bases and J by 4 bases, 7 bases remained unmatched. Looked up from germline, CDR1 is SGHDN and CDR2 is FVKESK. The CDR3 loop is CASSLRTGLYEQYF. The CDR3 region has the DNA TGTGCCAGCAGCTTAAGGACAGGGCTATACGAGCAGTACTTC.

For this clone: This sample includes further DNA sequences coding for the same CDR3. The J gene is TRBJ2-2, the V gene TRBV9, with D unresolved. The ends were cut back, 0 bases at V and 1 base at J, with 4 bases in the middle. Germline CDR1 SGDLS, CDR2 YYNGEE. The CDR3 is made up of 14 amino acids. The CDR3 here is CASSVDGNTGELFF. The CDR3 bases are TGTGCCAGCAGCGTAGACGGGAACACCGGGGAGCTGTTTTTT.

A single count supports this clone. This chain joins TRBV28 and TRBJ2-3; tentative D call: TRBD1 (6 bases). Per germline, CDR1 MDHEN and CDR2 SYDVKM. V lost 4 bases and J lost 3, with 23 bases in between. This CDR3 has 18 residues. DNA for the CDR3: TGTGCCAGCAGTTCAATCGCCCGACAGGACCCGTCAACAGATACGCAGTATTTT. Translating gives CASSSIARQDPSTDTQYF. The full variable domain, its missing parts supplied by reference TRBV28 and TRBJ2-3, is DVKVTQSSRYLVKRTGEKVFLECVQDMDHENMFWYRQDPGLGLRLIYFSYDVKMKEKGDIPEGYSVSREKKERFSLILESASTNQTSMYLCASSSIARQDPSTDTQYFGPGTRLTVL.

The chain has TRBV6-6 and TRBJ2-7; 12 positions agree with TRBD1. Trimming at V came to 5 bases and at J to 5 bases, leaving 7 bases not matched to a gene. Per germline, CDR1 MNHNY and CDR2 SVGAGI (reference sequence). The CDR3 totals 15 residues. CDR3 residues: CASSPPGQGAHEQYF. CDR3 bases: TGTGCCAGCAGTCCCCCGGGACAGGGGGCCCACGAGCAGTACTTC.

V and J are TRBV19 and TRBJ1-2; a weak D match, TRBD1 (5 bases). This CDR3 region has 11 residues. Looked up from germline, CDR1 is LNHDA and CDR2 is SQIVND (reference sequence). Deletions cut 10 bases from V and 7 bases from J, with 13 bases between. This CDR3 is CAINTGRGYTF. The CDR3 DNA reads as TGTGCCATAAATACAGGTCGTGGCTACACCTTC.

The genes are TRBV27 and TRBJ1-1; D might be TRBD1 (5 bases). CDR3 length equals 13 residues. Germline V lookup: CDR1 MNHEY, CDR2 SMNVEV (reference sequence). Trimming shortened V by 5 bases and J by 4 bases, and 11 bases separated the two germline ends. Here the CDR3 DNA reads TGTGCCAGCAGTCCCAGGGTAACCACTGAAGCTTTCTTT. Encoded protein: CASSPRVTTEAFF.

The chain has TRBV28 and TRBJ2-3, with TRBD2 identical over 12 bases. CDR1 and CDR2 (germline): MDHEN, SYDVKM. The CDR3 sequence is 14 residues long. Germline trimming cut 10 bases from V and 6 bases from J; bases unmatched to any gene: 8. CDR3 region: CAISLAGGPDTQYF. CDR3 nucleotides: TGTGCCATTTCGCTAGCGGGAGGGCCGGATACGCAGTATTTT.

The rearrangement uses TRBV27 and TRBJ1-6; TRBD1 matches at 8 bases. The CDR3 is made up of 13 amino acids. V lost 8 bases and J lost 10; bases outside the gene matches: 7. The germline gives CDR1 MNHEY, CDR2 SMNVEV (reference sequence). In DNA form, the CDR3 reads TGTGCCAGCGCTTGGGACAGGATATCACCCCTCCACTTT. Its protein is CASAWDRISPLHF.

The chain carries TRBV19 and TRBJ1-2, with TRBD1 matching 8 bases. Trimming removed 4 bases from V and 4 bases from J; junction bases left unmatched: 2. This CDR3 is 13 amino acids long. CDR1 is LNHDA and CDR2 is SQIVND in the germline V gene (reference sequence). The CDR3 sequence: CASSRGQAYGYTF. The CDR3 DNA sequence: TGTGCCAGTAGTAGGGGACAGGCCTATGGCTACACCTTC.

The chain couples TRBV5-1 to TRBJ2-2, with 7 bases fitting TRBD1. The CDR3 is 15 residues long. The junction had 5 bases not matched to a gene; V was cut back by 3 bases and J by 3 bases. Germline V lookup: CDR1 SGHRS, CDR2 YFSETQ. The CDR3 DNA follows: TGCGCCAGCAGCTCGACGGGACAGCACACCGGGGAGCTGTTTTTT. This codes for CASSSTGQHTGELFF.

The chain recombines TRBV3-1 (or the pseudogene TRBV3-2) with TRBJ2-1, with D perhaps matching TRBD2 (5 bases). CDR3 length: 14 residues. Per germline, CDR1 LGHDT and CDR2 YNNKEL (reference sequence). V was trimmed by 6 bases and J by 5 bases, leaving 14 bases between them. CDR3 coding DNA: TGTGCCAGCAGTCCCGCTAGCTTCCACAATGAGCAGTTCTTC. It specifies CASSPASFHNEQFF.

The V and J genes are TRBV9 and TRBJ2-1, with 8 nucleotides matching TRBD2. CDR1 SGDLS and CDR2 YYNGEE come from the germline V gene. V shed 7 bases and J 6 bases; nucleotides not matched to a gene: 9. The CDR3 runs 14 residues. CDR3 amino acids: CASGSGRKGNEQFF. CDR3 sequence (DNA): TGTGCCAGCGGAAGCGGGAGAAAGGGCAATGAGCAGTTCTTC.

The chain has TRBV2 and TRBJ1-2; 8 bases match TRBD1. Trimming at V came to 5 bases and at J to 6 bases, leaving 11 bases not matched to a gene. The CDR3 length is 15 residues. CDR1 SNHLY and CDR2 FYNNEI come from the germline V gene. The chain's CDR3 is CASSNDRGGYDGYTF. The CDR3 DNA reads as TGTGCCAGCAGTAATGACAGGGGAGGATATGATGGCTACACCTTC.

J is TRBJ1-2 and V is TRBV27, with 7 nucleotides matching TRBD1. Germline values: CDR1 MNHEY, CDR2 SMNVEV (reference sequence). The V segment lost 2 bases and the J segment 7 bases; nucleotides outside the gene matches: 7. There are 14 residues in the CDR3. The CDR3 DNA follows: TGTGCCAGCAGTTTAGGGGCAGGGGGTTTTGGCTACACCTTC. Protein product: CASSLGAGGFGYTF.

The gene calls are TRBV7-9 and TRBJ1-1, with 7 bases fitting TRBD1. V lost 5 bases to trimming and J lost 1 base; unmatched junction nucleotides: 4. The CDR3 spans 14 residues. CDR1 is SEHNR and CDR2 is FQNEAQ in the germline V gene (reference sequence). CDR3 residues: CASSRQGGNTEAFF. CDR3 sequence (DNA): TGTGCCAGCAGCCGTCAGGGGGGGAACACTGAAGCTTTCTTT.

The chain uses TRBV2 and TRBJ1-1, with 8 bases matching TRBD1. This CDR3 is 15 amino acids long. From germline, CDR1 is SNHLY and CDR2 FYNNEI. Trimming at V came to 4 bases and at J to 4 bases, leaving 8 bases not matched to a gene. As DNA, the CDR3 is TGTGCCAGCAGTGGGACCGGGACAGGCCTCACTGAAGCTTTCTTT. It translates to CASSGTGTGLTEAFF.

The rearrangement joins TRBV2 to TRBJ2-6; D is undetermined. The V gene lost 8 bases and the J gene lost 1 base, with 12 bases spanning the gap. The germline gives CDR1 SNHLY, CDR2 FYNNEI. The CDR3 covers 15 residues. The CDR3 bases are TGTGCCAGCTCCCGACTCGCTTCTGGGGCCAACGTCCTGACTTTC. Translation: CASSRLASGANVLTF.

V is TRBV6-1 and J is TRBJ2-1; D gene ambiguous. The CDR3 sequence is 13 residues long. Germline lookup yields CDR1 MNHNS and CDR2 SASEGT. V lost 3 bases, J lost 7 bases, and 10 bases lay in between. CDR3: CASSERYSNEQFF. CDR3 DNA sequence: TGTGCCAGCAGTGAGCGCTATTCTAATGAGCAGTTCTTC.